This T cell receptor (beta chain) is from a study of blood T cell repertoires in COVID-19. Overall study: Researchers got acute and convalescent COVID-19 samples from the United States, Italy and Spain. PBMCs, B-cell-depleted T cells, or T cells provided the cDNA or gDNA that made up the material.

Per the study methods: Amplification from reference gene primers served as the basis for estimated nucleated cell counts. The data were produced by immunoSEQ multiplex PCR, yet TCRdb's version contains in-frame clones alone and is incomplete. V and J calls and clone size are copied from that table; D and trimming were computed from the DNA. The table has about 210,000 clones, about 92% seen once. Losses at the gene ends were 4 bases for V and 2 bases for J; bases not matched to a gene: 10. Germline V gene lookup returns CDR1 LGHDT and CDR2 YNNKEL (reference sequence). CDR3 length: 16 amino acids. The sequenced sample was peripheral blood. The sequence was collected from a man aged 30-40 years with acute or convalescent COVID-19. The rearrangement joins TRBV3-1 (or the pseudogene TRBV3-2) to TRBJ2-7, with 8 nucleotides matching TRBD1. CDR3 in amino acids: CASSLSGTGTTYEQYF. The CDR3, as DNA: TGTGCCAGCAGCCTCTCGGGGACAGGTACCACCTACGAGCAGTACTTC.